A single sample gave rise to the 32 T cell receptor beta chains below, sequenced in a study of blood T cell repertoires in COVID-19. TCRdb's table, derived via immunoSEQ multiplex PCR, lists solely in-frame clones and lacks some. The top ten hold about 26% of the sample, which has some 170,000 clones, 60% to 80% seen once. The source material was peripheral blood. The receptors derive from a woman aged 70-85 years with acute or convalescent COVID-19.

This chain uses TRBV30 with TRBJ1-1, with 8 bases lining up with TRBD1. V shed 5 bases, J shed 3 bases, and the junction held 5 bases outside the gene matches. This CDR3 contains 13 residues. CDR1 is GTSNPN and CDR2 is SVGIG in the germline V gene (reference sequence). For the CDR3, the DNA is TGTGCCTGGGCAGGGGGCTCCCACACTGAAGCTTTCTTT. It specifies CAWAGGSHTEAFF.

In its sample, this clone was seen once. This sequence joins TRBV25-1 and TRBJ1-6; a weak D match, TRBD1 (6 bases). Germline-derived CDR1 and CDR2 are MGHDK and SYGVNS. The length of the CDR3 is 14 residues. Trimming cost V 8 bases and J 4 bases, with 12 bases left between them. CDR3: CASSPGHYNSPLHF. The CDR3 DNA reads TGTGCCAGCTCACCGGGACATTATAATTCACCCCTCCACTTT.

The J gene is TRBJ1-2, the V gene TRBV7-9; TRBD1 matches 10 bases. CDR3 size: 16 residues. V shed 4 bases and J 4 bases; nucleotides not matched to a gene: 9. Germline CDR1 SEHNR, CDR2 FQNEAQ (reference sequence). This CDR3 reads CASSSRDRGRSYGYTF. CDR3 DNA sequence: TGTGCCAGCAGCTCCCGGGACAGGGGACGTTCCTATGGCTACACCTTC.

The chain carries TRBV6-2 or TRBV6-3 and TRBJ2-7; 13 bases are a match to TRBD2. CDR1 and CDR2 from the germline V gene are MNHEY and SVGEGT. The CDR3 covers 17 residues. V lost 2 bases to trimming and J lost 0 bases; unmatched junction nucleotides: 4. CDR3 sequence: CASSYLTSGRSSYEQYF. CDR3 coding DNA: TGTGCCAGCAGTTACCTGACTAGCGGGAGGAGCTCCTACGAGCAGTACTTC.

The rearrangement links TRBV5-8 to TRBJ1-5; TRBD1 aligns across 10 bases. V trimming: 2 bases; J trimming: 7 bases; junction bases outside the gene matches: 6. The CDR3 runs to 15 residues. The germline gives CDR1 SGHTS, CDR2 YDEGEE. Written as DNA, the CDR3 is TGTGCCAGCAGCTTAGGGACAGGGGTATACCAGCCCCAGCATTTT. Its translation: CASSLGTGVYQPQHF.

This clone was observed a few times. The chain has TRBV4-2 and TRBJ2-3; TRBD2 aligns across 8 bases. V shed 0 bases, J shed 4 bases, and the junction held 12 bases outside the gene matches. CDR3 length: 18 residues. The germline V gene encodes CDR1 LGHNA and CDR2 YNFKEQ. CDR3 DNA: TGTGCCAGCAGCCAAGAAGAGGTAGCGGGACCCTGGGCAGATACGCAGTATTTT. Its translation: CASSQEEVAGPWADTQYF.

There are a few counts of this clone. The chain is built from TRBV11-3 and TRBJ2-7; 8 bases are a match to TRBD2. The trim removed 2 bases at V and 5 bases at J, leaving 5 bases unmatched. The CDR3 contains 14 residues. The germline CDR1 and CDR2 sequences are SGHNT and YENEEA. The CDR3 loop reads CASSLSATSDEQYF. The DNA for the CDR3 is TGTGCCAGCAGCTTATCCGCGACTAGCGACGAGCAGTACTTC.

This chain links TRBV30 with TRBJ1-2; 7 bases agree with TRBD1. V trimming: 0 bases; J trimming: 3 bases; junction bases outside the gene matches: 7. The CDR3 loop spans 15 amino acids. The germline V gene has CDR1 GTSNPN and CDR2 SVGIG (reference sequence). The CDR3 nucleotides are TGTGCCTGGAGTGTACGTGGACAGGCGTACTATGGCTACACCTTC. Its translation: CAWSVRGQAYYGYTF.

The chain joins TRBV5-1 to TRBJ2-1; TRBD2 matches 14 bases. The CDR3 has 17 amino acids. CDR1 is SGHRS and CDR2 is YFSETQ in the germline V gene. The trim removed 6 bases at V and 5 bases at J, leaving 10 bases unmatched. Here the CDR3 DNA reads TGCGCCAGCAAAGCACTCCAGGGACTAGCGGGAGACAATGAGCAGTTCTTC. It translates to CASKALQGLAGDNEQFF. Full variable domain (outside the CDR3, taken from reference TRBV5-1 and TRBJ2-1): KAGVTQTPRYLIKTRGQQVTLSCSPISGHRSVSWYQQTPGQGLQFLFEYFSETQRNKGNFPGRFSGRQFSNSRSEMNVSTLELGDSALYLCASKALQGLAGDNEQFFGPGTRLTVL.

J is TRBJ2-5 and V is TRBV5-1, with D possibly matching TRBD2 (5 bases). Trimming took 3 bases from V and 8 from J, leaving 11 bases between them. This CDR3 has 12 residues. Germline lookup yields CDR1 SGHRS and CDR2 YFSETQ. CDR3 protein: CASSYGEITQYF. The DNA of the CDR3 is TGCGCCAGCAGCTACGGGGAGATAACCCAGTACTTC.

The chain carries TRBV25-1 and TRBJ2-7; a weak D match, TRBD2 (7 bases). Germline V gene sequence: CDR1 MGHDK, CDR2 SYGVNS. V lost 1 base and J 2 bases, leaving 9 bases between the germline ends. This CDR3 has 14 residues. CDR3 sequence reads: CASSEWGGTYEQYF. In DNA form, the CDR3 reads TGTGCCAGCAGTGAATGGGGGGGCACCTACGAGCAGTACTTC.

The rearrangement joins TRBV30 to TRBJ2-5; 8 bases line up with TRBD2. This CDR3 is built from 14 residues. CDR1 GTSNPN and CDR2 SVGIG come from the germline V gene (reference sequence). The V gene end was trimmed by 2 bases and the J gene end by 5 bases; junction bases not matched to a gene: 7. The CDR3 here is CAWSSGGPVETQYF. The CDR3 coding sequence is TGTGCCTGGAGTTCGGGAGGGCCGGTTGAGACCCAGTACTTC.

This chain connects TRBV4-1 to TRBJ1-6, with D possibly being TRBD1 (6 bases). Germline assignment: CDR1 MGHRA and CDR2 YSYEKL. This CDR3 comprises 17 residues. V was shortened by 6 bases and J by 0 bases, with 15 bases between the two germline ends. The CDR3 loop reads CASRTGRHSSYNSPLHF. CDR3 DNA: TGCGCCAGCAGAACAGGGAGACATAGCTCCTATAATTCACCCCTCCACTTT.

The gene calls are TRBV6-5 and TRBJ1-5, with D unclear. The ends were cut back, 6 bases at V and 6 bases at J, with 15 bases in the middle. The germline gives CDR1 MNHEY, CDR2 SVGAGI. This CDR3 comprises 14 residues. The CDR3 sequence is CASREVVPPQPQHF. CDR3 in DNA: TGTGCCAGCAGGGAGGTGGTCCCCCCTCAGCCCCAGCATTTT.

This clone has only a few counts. The CDR3 protein is CASSFAQGVQETQYF. The CDR3 DNA is TGTGCCAGTAGTTTTGCCCAGGGGGTACAAGAGACCCAGTACTTC. The chain employs TRBV19 and TRBJ2-5; 7 bases match TRBD1. The CDR3 totals 15 residues. V was pared by 5 bases and J by 2 bases, with 8 bases of the junction left unmatched. The V gene's germline CDR1 is LNHDA and CDR2 SQIVND (reference sequence).

This sequence joins TRBV30 and TRBJ1-2; D is possibly TRBD1 (5 bases). Germline V lookup: CDR1 GTSNPN, CDR2 SVGIG (reference sequence). This CDR3 comprises 9 residues. The CDR3 nucleotides read TGTGCTATGGAGGGACGCTACACCTTC. Translation: CAMEGRYTF.

The V and J genes are TRBV6-5 and TRBJ1-2; the match to TRBD1 covers 11 bases. This CDR3 is built from 14 residues. Trimming at V came to 7 bases and at J to 3 bases, leaving 4 bases not matched to a gene. Germline V gives CDR1 MNHEY, CDR2 SVGAGI. The CDR3 loop is CASNGQGADYGYTF. The CDR3 DNA reads TGTGCCAGCAACGGACAGGGGGCGGACTATGGCTACACCTTC.

The chain employs TRBV10-3 and TRBJ2-1; unclear D gene. Germline values: CDR1 ENHRY, CDR2 SYGVKD. Trimming took off 1 base at V and 5 bases at J, with 6 bases between the two ends. This CDR3 spans 13 amino acids. The DNA for the CDR3 is TGTGCCATCAGTGAGTTGGGCGACAATGAGCAGTTCTTC. Amino acids: CAISELGDNEQFF.

This chain joins TRBV6-4 and TRBJ1-6; a possible D gene is TRBD1 (6 bases). CDR3 length: 13 amino acids. V was trimmed by 6 bases and J by 10 bases, leaving 13 bases between them. Per the germline V gene, CDR1 is MRHNA and CDR2 is SNTAGT. The chain's CDR3 is CASRLQQGSPLHF. As DNA, the CDR3 is TGTGCCAGCAGACTCCAACAGGGCTCACCCCTCCACTTT.

The chain employs TRBV6-1 and TRBJ2-7; D is perhaps TRBD1 (6 bases). CDR1 is MNHNS, CDR2 SASEGT, per germline. V dropped 2 bases and J dropped 6 bases, with 14 bases sitting between them. This CDR3 spans 14 amino acids. The CDR3 spells CASSEMYRVAEQYF. In DNA form, the CDR3 reads TGTGCCAGCAGTGAAATGTACAGGGTTGCCGAGCAGTACTTC.

V usage is TRBV2 and J usage is TRBJ1-5, with D perhaps TRBD1 (5 bases). Between the trimmed V and J ends, which lost 1 base and 5 bases, there was a span of 12 bases. Germline-derived CDR1 and CDR2 are SNHLY and FYNNEI. The CDR3 has 15 amino acids. This CDR3 reads CASSEVVRGYQPQHF. Written as DNA, the CDR3 is TGTGCCAGCAGTGAAGTAGTAAGGGGCTATCAGCCCCAGCATTTT.

The rearrangement links TRBV4-2 to TRBJ2-5; possibly TRBD2 for D (5 bases). This CDR3 is built from 16 residues. Trimming cost V 4 bases and J 2 bases, with 17 bases left between them. Germline CDR1 and CDR2: LGHNA and YNFKEQ. The CDR3 sequence is CASSLTGLANQETQYF. CDR3 nucleotides: TGTGCCAGCAGCCTAACCGGCCTAGCAAATCAAGAGACCCAGTACTTC.

The chain is built from TRBV28 and TRBJ1-5; 8 bases match TRBD1. The length of the CDR3 is 14 residues. V was pared by 5 bases and J by 3 bases, with 3 bases of the junction left unmatched. CDR1 and CDR2 (germline): MDHEN, SYDVKM. The CDR3 DNA is TGTGCCAGCAGTGCGACAGGGGCCAATCAGCCCCAGCATTTT. Amino acid sequence: CASSATGANQPQHF.

This clone was observed a single time. The chain is built from TRBV2 and TRBJ2-3; the D is unclear. This CDR3 has 16 amino acids. Trimming pared 0 bases from V and 4 bases from J, leaving 14 bases between. Germline-derived CDR1 and CDR2 are SNHLY and FYNNEI. The CDR3 DNA reads TGTGCCAGCAGTGAAGCGCGATTGCCGCGGTCAGATACGCAGTATTTT. This codes for CASSEARLPRSDTQYF. Full variable domain (rest looked up from reference TRBV2 and TRBJ2-3): EPEVTQTPSHQVTQMGQEVILRCVPISNHLYFYWYRQILGQKVEFLVSFYNNEISEKSEIFDDQFSVERPDGSNFTLKIRSTKLEDSAMYFCASSEARLPRSDTQYFGPGTRLTVL.

The chain recombines TRBV5-4 with TRBJ2-5, with D hard to call. This CDR3 has 14 residues. Germline assignment: CDR1 SGHNT and CDR2 YYREEE (reference sequence). Trimming pared 4 bases from V and 1 base from J, leaving 11 bases between. In DNA, the CDR3 is TGTGCCAGCAGCCTGGTAGAGGTCCAAGAGACCCAGTACTTC. Amino acid sequence: CASSLVEVQETQYF.

The chain links TRBV6-5 to TRBJ2-7; the D is unclear. Trimming removed 0 bases at V and 2 bases at J, with 8 bases between. Germline CDR1 and CDR2: MNHEY and SVGAGI. The CDR3 totals 14 residues. CDR3 nucleotides: TGTGCCAGCAGTTACTCGGCGGAGACCTACGAGCAGTACTTC. Amino acid sequence: CASSYSAETYEQYF.

The V call is TRBV9, the J call TRBJ2-3; D is unclear. V was shortened by 4 bases and J by 4 bases, with 13 bases between the two germline ends. Germline CDR1 and CDR2: SGDLS and YYNGEE. The CDR3 is made up of 14 amino acids. The CDR3 reads CASSPRSIADTQYF. The DNA for the CDR3 is TGTGCCAGCAGCCCCCGGAGTATCGCAGATACGCAGTATTTT.

V and J are TRBV5-1 and TRBJ2-5, with D perhaps matching TRBD2 (5 bases). The CDR3 runs 16 residues. Germline loops: CDR1 SGHRS, CDR2 YFSETQ. The ends were cut back, 4 bases at V and 5 bases at J, with 21 bases in the middle. This CDR3 is CASSRSPRGNGETQYF. CDR3 nucleotide sequence: TGCGCCAGCAGCCGCAGCCCCCGGGGAAACGGGGAGACCCAGTACTTC.

The chain combines TRBV19 with TRBJ2-5, with 8 bases that match TRBD1. The length of the CDR3 is 13 residues. Looked up from germline, CDR1 is LNHDA and CDR2 is SQIVND (reference sequence). V was pared by 5 bases and J by 4 bases, with 3 bases of the junction left unmatched. The CDR3 loop is CASSPQGAETQYF. As DNA, the CDR3 is TGTGCCAGTAGTCCGCAGGGGGCAGAGACCCAGTACTTC.

This clone was counted a few times. The chain joins TRBV30 to TRBJ1-2; 8 nucleotides align to TRBD1. The CDR3 covers 13 residues. V lost 5 bases and J lost 4; bases outside the gene matches: 6. Germline CDR1 is GTSNPN and CDR2 is SVGIG (reference sequence). CDR3 loop: CAWDRGFGYGYTF. The CDR3, as DNA: TGTGCCTGGGACAGGGGATTTGGCTATGGCTACACCTTC.

V and J are TRBV11-2 and TRBJ2-2, with 8 bases fitting TRBD1. The germline CDR1 and CDR2 sequences are SGHAT and FQNNGV. The CDR3 spans 16 residues. V lost 3 bases, J lost 4 bases, and 7 bases stayed unmatched. CDR3 in amino acids: CASSFRTGKGTGELFF. CDR3 in DNA: TGTGCCAGCAGCTTCAGGACAGGGAAAGGCACCGGGGAGCTGTTTTTT.

This chain uses TRBV30 with TRBJ2-1; TRBD1 matches at 10 bases. V lost 3 bases, J lost 12 bases, and 14 bases stayed unmatched. The germline V gene encodes CDR1 GTSNPN and CDR2 SVGIG (reference sequence). The CDR3 runs 15 residues. The CDR3 is CAWRVGTGDPPGQFF. DNA for the CDR3: TGTGCCTGGAGGGTAGGGACAGGGGATCCTCCAGGGCAGTTCTTC.